This TCR beta chain was captured in a study of cytomegalovirus exposure and HLA in healthy donors. Clones were read by immunoSEQ multiplex PCR, and TCRdb kept only the in-frame ones, dropping some. The table has 200,000 or so clones, around nine tenths seen once. Study observations and caveats: It was about 150 TCR beta chains that were listed as cytomegalovirus-associated.

Details on this clone: What it recognizes is unknown.

The sequence derives from a woman in her late teens or twenties in good health and CMV-seropositive. The sample taken for sequencing was PBMCs.

DNA of the CDR3: TGTGCCAGCAGCTTGCTGGGAGACCCAGCCAAAAACATTCAGTACTTC. Translating it yields CASSLLGDPAKNIQYF. This chain links TRBV5-5 with TRBJ2-4; maybe TRBD2 (5 bases). Between the trimmed V and J ends, which lost 1 base and 0 bases, there was a span of 11 bases. Germline lookup yields CDR1 SGHKS and CDR2 YYEKEE (reference sequence). The CDR3 sequence is 16 residues long.